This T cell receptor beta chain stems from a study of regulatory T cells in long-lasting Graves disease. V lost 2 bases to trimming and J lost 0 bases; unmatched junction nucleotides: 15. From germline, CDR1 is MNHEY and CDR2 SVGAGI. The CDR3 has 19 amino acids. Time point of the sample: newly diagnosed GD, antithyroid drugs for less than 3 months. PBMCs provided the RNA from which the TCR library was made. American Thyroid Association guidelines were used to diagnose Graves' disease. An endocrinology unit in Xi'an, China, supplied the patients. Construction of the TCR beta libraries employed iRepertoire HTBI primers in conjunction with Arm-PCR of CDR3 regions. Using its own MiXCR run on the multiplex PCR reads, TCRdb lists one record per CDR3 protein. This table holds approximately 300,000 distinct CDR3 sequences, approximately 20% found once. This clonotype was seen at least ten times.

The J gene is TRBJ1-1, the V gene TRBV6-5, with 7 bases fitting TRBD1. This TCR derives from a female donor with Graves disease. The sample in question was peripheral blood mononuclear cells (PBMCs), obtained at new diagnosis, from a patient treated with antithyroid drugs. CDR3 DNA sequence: TGTGCCAGCAGTTACACCAACAGGGGCAGCGGCCACATGAACACTGAAGCTTTCTTT. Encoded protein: CASSYTNRGSGHMNTEAFF.